This T cell receptor beta chain appears in the sequencing data of a study of cytomegalovirus exposure and HLA in healthy donors. Remarks on this clone: The antigen is unknown.

Whole-study results and caveats: Cytomegalovirus association was listed for 164 TCR beta chains. Earlier analysis yielded a pattern in which most TCR beta V segments were productive about 90% or about 30% of the time. Other equally common chains were less clonally expanded than HLA-associated TCR beta chains, a later analysis showed.

This PCR relied on a set of 60 Vbeta primers and 13 Jbeta primers. Method: immunoSEQ multiplex PCR; TCRdb's copy keeps in-frame clones and lacks some. Altogether about 60,000 clones are present, 65% to 80% being singletons, with the ten largest covering roughly 35%. Sequenced: PBMCs. This receptor was identified in a man aged 35-49 years in good health and CMV-seropositive.

CDR3 sequence reads: CASSLGGGYRAADTQYF. The CDR3 nucleotides read TGTGCCAGCAGCTTAGGGGGGGGTTACAGGGCCGCAGATACGCAGTATTTT. The V gene is TRBV7-2, the J gene TRBJ2-3; TRBD2 is a possible D gene (7 bases). The V end lost 1 base, the J end lost 4 bases, and 18 bases lay between the germline ends. This CDR3 is built from 17 residues. Germline V gene sequence: CDR1 SGHTA, CDR2 FQGNSA. The full variable domain, its missing parts supplied by reference TRBV7-2 and TRBJ2-3, is GAGVSQSPSNKVTEKGKDVELRCDPISGHTALYWYRQSLGQGLEFLIYFQGNSAPDKSGLPSDRFSAERTGGSVSTLTIQRTQQEDSAVYLCASSLGGGYRAADTQYFGPGTRLTVL.